This T cell receptor beta chain emerged from a study of blood T cells in healthy people across ages. The CDR3 totals 14 residues. V dropped 4 bases and J dropped 2 bases, with 11 bases sitting between them. The germline V gene encodes CDR1 MDHEN and CDR2 SYDVKM. The authors ran a second PCR of about 6 to 11 cycles using a sample-barcoded 5' primer and a J-beta primer mix. Using its own MiXCR run on the 5' RACE reads, TCRdb lists one record per CDR3 protein. The sample holds approximately 780,000 distinct CDR3 sequences, roughly 25% seen once. These same data were also listed under a study on T cells of mothers and their children.

The receptor comes from a boy between 10 and 17 years old in good health. The source material was blood. This chain connects TRBV28 to TRBJ2-5; weak D call: TRBD1 (5 bases). The CDR3 protein is CASSSPTDQETQYF. The CDR3 DNA reads TGTGCCAGCAGTTCACCGACAGATCAAGAGACCCAGTACTTC.